This is a list of T cell receptor beta chains from one sample in a study of blood T cell repertoires in COVID-19. Assay used: immunoSEQ multiplex PCR; TCRdb lists only in-frame clones, some missing. This sample has approximately 220,000 clones, with under 90% found just once. Material: PBMCs or T cells enriched from blood (not recorded which). Receptor source: a woman aged 40 to 50 who had been exposed to COVID-19. The CDR3 runs from the conserved cysteine through the conserved F or W. D genes are given only for firm matches. Not every row has a clone size; where given, it reads once, few, many or a size class.

V: TRBV6-2/TRBV6-3; J: TRBJ2-3; D: TRBD2; size: .; DNA: TGTGCCAGCAGTTACTCCGGGACTAGCGGGGTTACAGATACGCAGTATTTT; CDR3: CASSYSGTSGVTDTQYF
V: TRBV7-2; J: TRBJ2-1; D: .; size: .; DNA: TGTGCCAGCAGCCCGTTTCGGGGTGAGAATGAGCAGTTCTTC; CDR3: CASSPFRGENEQFF
V: TRBV9; J: TRBJ2-1; D: TRBD2; size: .; DNA: TGTGCCAGCAGCGCGACTAGCGGGGCCCACAATGAGCAGTTCTTC; CDR3: CASSATSGAHNEQFF
V: TRBV10-1; J: TRBJ1-4; D: .; size: .; DNA: TGCGCCAGCAGCGATGACACCTTGGCTAATGAAAAACTGTTTTTT; CDR3: CASSDDTLANEKLFF
V: TRBV19; J: TRBJ1-3; D: TRBD1; size: .; DNA: TGTGCCAGTAGTACCGCCTTGGACAGGAATGGAAACACCATATATTTT; CDR3: CASSTALDRNGNTIYF
V: TRBV6-5; J: TRBJ1-2; D: TRBD1; size: few; DNA: TGTGCCAGCAGTTACTCGAGGGGACAGGGTTATGGCTACACCTTC; CDR3: CASSYSRGQGYGYTF
V: TRBV15; J: TRBJ2-3; D: TRBD1; size: .; DNA: TGTGCCACCAGCAGGGAAGACAGGGGTGCAGATACGCAGTATTTT; CDR3: CATSREDRGADTQYF
V: TRBV29-1; J: TRBJ1-2; D: TRBD1; size: .; DNA: TGCAGCGTTGATGGATTCGAGGGGGCGGGGAACTATGGCTACACCTTC; CDR3: CSVDGFEGAGNYGYTF
V: TRBV3-1/TRBV3-2; J: TRBJ2-1; D: TRBD2; size: .; DNA: TGTGCCAGCAGCCATTCTGCCGGGGGGAGCAATGAGCAGTTCTTC; CDR3: CASSHSAGGSNEQFF
V: TRBV28; J: TRBJ1-4; D: .; size: .; DNA: TGTGCCAGCATTGAGGGATCCACTAATGAAAAACTGTTTTTT; CDR3: CASIEGSTNEKLFF
V: TRBV5-1; J: TRBJ2-2; D: .; size: .; DNA: TGCGCCAGCAGCTCCGGGACTGCGAACACCGGGGAGCTGTTTTTT; CDR3: CASSSGTANTGELFF
V: TRBV6-5; J: TRBJ2-2; D: TRBD2; size: .; DNA: TGTGCCAGCAAACTAGCGGGGGTGGGCGGGGAGCTGTTTTTT; CDR3: CASKLAGVGGELFF
V: TRBV6-2/TRBV6-3; J: TRBJ1-1; D: TRBD1; size: .; DNA: TGTGCCAGCAGCATAAGGGACAGCACTGAAGCTTTCTTT; CDR3: CASSIRDSTEAFF
V: TRBV6-5; J: TRBJ1-2; D: .; size: .; DNA: TGTGCCAGCAGTTTGGGCTCGAACTATGGCTACACCTTC; CDR3: CASSLGSNYGYTF
V: TRBV4-2; J: TRBJ2-2; D: TRBD2; size: few; DNA: TGTGCCAGCAGCCAAGATTATGGTGCGGGAGCCTCCACCGGGGAGCTGTTTTTT; CDR3: CASSQDYGAGASTGELFF
V: TRBV7-9; J: TRBJ1-1; D: .; size: few; DNA: TGTGCCAGCAGCCTTACAGAGAACACTGAAGCTTTCTTT; CDR3: CASSLTENTEAFF
V: TRBV11-1; J: TRBJ2-1; D: TRBD2; size: .; DNA: TGTGCCAGCAGCTTGACACTAGCGGGGGCCAAAGGAGGGCAGTTCTTC; CDR3: CASSLTLAGAKGGQFF
V: TRBV29-1; J: TRBJ2-3; D: TRBD1; size: .; DNA: TGCAGCGCCAAGGACAGGGTTAGCACAGATACGCAGTATTTT; CDR3: CSAKDRVSTDTQYF
V: TRBV11-2; J: TRBJ2-7; D: TRBD1; size: .; DNA: TGTGCCAGCAGCCACACAGACGGACAGGACGCCTACGAGCAGTGCTTC; CDR3: CASSHTDGQDAYEQCF
V: TRBV9; J: TRBJ2-7; D: TRBD1; size: .; DNA: TGTGCCAGCAGCGCCTTTTCCGGGACAGGTATCGAGCAGTACTTC; CDR3: CASSAFSGTGIEQYF
V: TRBV19; J: TRBJ2-2; D: .; size: .; DNA: TGTGCCAGTAGTATGGGCAGGGACACCGGGGAGCTGTTTTTT; CDR3: CASSMGRDTGELFF
V: TRBV5-1; J: TRBJ2-1; D: .; size: .; DNA: TGCGCCAGCAGCCCACAGGGAGCCGCGGACAATGAGCAGTTCTTC; CDR3: CASSPQGAADNEQFF
V: TRBV29-1; J: TRBJ2-3; D: TRBD2; size: .; DNA: TGCAGCGCCCAGGCTGGCGGGGGGGCTTATACGCAGTATTTT; CDR3: CSAQAGGGAYTQYF
V: TRBV7-2; J: TRBJ2-3; D: .; size: .; DNA: TGTGCCAGCAGCCTCAACGCGGTTCGCACAGATACGCAGTATTTT; CDR3: CASSLNAVRTDTQYF